The T cell receptor (beta chain) described here comes from a study of early stage breast cancer tumors. Study observations and caveats: Commonly generated sequences made up most enriched TCRB sequences shared between patients.

Some clones are missing from TCRdb's copy, which holds only in-frame ones; the method was immunoSEQ multiplex PCR. The sample yields 45,000 to 65,000 clones, 78% seen once. V lost 6 bases, J lost 4 bases, and 5 bases stayed unmatched. CDR3 size: 15 residues. Germline V gene sequence: CDR1 SGHAT, CDR2 FQNNGV. Regarding this clone: Its specificity is unknown.

Sequenced material: blood. V usage is TRBV11-2 and J usage is TRBJ2-7, with 14 bases fitting TRBD2. The origin of this receptor is a person aged 35 to 50 with breast cancer. The CDR3 is CASRGTSGSLYEQYF. CDR3 coding DNA: TGTGCCAGCAGAGGGACTAGCGGGAGTTTGTACGAGCAGTACTTC.